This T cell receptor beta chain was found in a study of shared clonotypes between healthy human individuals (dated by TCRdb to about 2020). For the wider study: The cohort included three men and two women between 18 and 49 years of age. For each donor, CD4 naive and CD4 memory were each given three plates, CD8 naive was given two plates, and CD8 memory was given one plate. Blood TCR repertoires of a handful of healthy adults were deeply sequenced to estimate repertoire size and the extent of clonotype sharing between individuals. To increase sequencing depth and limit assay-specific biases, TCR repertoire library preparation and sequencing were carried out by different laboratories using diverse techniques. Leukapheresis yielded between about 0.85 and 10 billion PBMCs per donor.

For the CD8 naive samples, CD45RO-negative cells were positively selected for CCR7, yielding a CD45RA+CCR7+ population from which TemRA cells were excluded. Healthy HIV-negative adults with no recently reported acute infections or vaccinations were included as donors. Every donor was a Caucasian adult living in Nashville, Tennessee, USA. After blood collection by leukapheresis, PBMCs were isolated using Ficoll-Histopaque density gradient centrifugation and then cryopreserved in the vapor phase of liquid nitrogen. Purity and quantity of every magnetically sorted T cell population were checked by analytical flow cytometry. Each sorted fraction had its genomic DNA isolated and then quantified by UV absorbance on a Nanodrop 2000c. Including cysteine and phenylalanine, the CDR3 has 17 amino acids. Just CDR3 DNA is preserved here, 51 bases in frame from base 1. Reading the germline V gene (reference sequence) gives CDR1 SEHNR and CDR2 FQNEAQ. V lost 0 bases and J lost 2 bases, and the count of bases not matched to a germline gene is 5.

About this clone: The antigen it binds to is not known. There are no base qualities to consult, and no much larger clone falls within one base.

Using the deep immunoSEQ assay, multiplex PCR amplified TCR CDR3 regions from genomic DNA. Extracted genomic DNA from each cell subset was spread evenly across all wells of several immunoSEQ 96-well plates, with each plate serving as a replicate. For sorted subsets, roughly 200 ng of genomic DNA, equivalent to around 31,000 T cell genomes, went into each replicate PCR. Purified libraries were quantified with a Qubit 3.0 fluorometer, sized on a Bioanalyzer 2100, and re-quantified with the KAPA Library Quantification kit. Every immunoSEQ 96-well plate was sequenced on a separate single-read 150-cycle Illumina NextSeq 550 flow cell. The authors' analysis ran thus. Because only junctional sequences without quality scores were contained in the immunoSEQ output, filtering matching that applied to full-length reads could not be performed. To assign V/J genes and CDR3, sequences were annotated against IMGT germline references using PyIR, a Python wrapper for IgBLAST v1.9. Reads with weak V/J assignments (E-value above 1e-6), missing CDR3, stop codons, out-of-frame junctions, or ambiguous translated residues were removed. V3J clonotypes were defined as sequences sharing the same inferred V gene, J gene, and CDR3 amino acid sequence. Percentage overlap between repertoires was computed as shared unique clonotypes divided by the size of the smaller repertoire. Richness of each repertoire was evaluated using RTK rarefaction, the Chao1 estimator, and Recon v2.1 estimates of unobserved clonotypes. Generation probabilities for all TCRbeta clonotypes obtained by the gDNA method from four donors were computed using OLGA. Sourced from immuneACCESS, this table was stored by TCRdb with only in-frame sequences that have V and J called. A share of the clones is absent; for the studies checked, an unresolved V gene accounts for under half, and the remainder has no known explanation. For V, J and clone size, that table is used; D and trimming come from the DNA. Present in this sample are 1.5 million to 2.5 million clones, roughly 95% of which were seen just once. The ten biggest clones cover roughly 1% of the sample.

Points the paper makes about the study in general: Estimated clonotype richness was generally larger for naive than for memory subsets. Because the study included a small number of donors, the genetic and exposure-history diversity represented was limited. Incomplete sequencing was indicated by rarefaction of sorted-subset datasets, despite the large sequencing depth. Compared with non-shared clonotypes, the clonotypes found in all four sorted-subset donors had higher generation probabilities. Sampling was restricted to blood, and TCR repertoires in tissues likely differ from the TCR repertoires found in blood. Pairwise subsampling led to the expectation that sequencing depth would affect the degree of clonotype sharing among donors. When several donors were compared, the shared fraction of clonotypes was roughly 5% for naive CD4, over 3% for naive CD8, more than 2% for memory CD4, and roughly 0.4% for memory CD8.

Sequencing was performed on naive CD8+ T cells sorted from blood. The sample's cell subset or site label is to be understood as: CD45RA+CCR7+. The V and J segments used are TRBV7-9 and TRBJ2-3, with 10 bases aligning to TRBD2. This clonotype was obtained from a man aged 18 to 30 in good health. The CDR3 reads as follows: CASSLASGGAVTDTQYF. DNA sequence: TGTGCCAGCAGCTTAGCGAGCGGGGGGGCAGTCACAGATACGCAGTATTTT.